This TCR beta chain comes out of a study of T cell clonotyping in hematopoietic cell transplantation. Study results and limitations: No sorting was done, leaving CD4 and CD8 contributions mixed.

This clone was picked up one time. Antigen unknown. Sequencing used immunoSEQ multiplex PCR; TCRdb keeps in-frame clones, though not all of them. The sample consists of 5,700 or so clones, over 65% of them appearing once. Germline V CDR1 and CDR2: MGHDK, SYGVNS. The CDR3 runs to 13 residues. V was cut by 3 bases and J by 1 base, with 6 bases left in between. The receptor comes from a male patient in his 50s who had an allogeneic stem cell transplant from an unrelated donor, so the T cells may come from the graft donor. Some clones in this sample may be carry-over from other donors' samples. The chain joins TRBV25-1 to TRBJ1-2; the D is unclear. Source: PBMCs, taken 100 days after allogeneic stem cell transplant. The chain's CDR3 is CASSDYVNYGYTF. The DNA for the CDR3 is TGTGCCAGCAGTGATTACGTTAACTATGGCTACACCTTC.